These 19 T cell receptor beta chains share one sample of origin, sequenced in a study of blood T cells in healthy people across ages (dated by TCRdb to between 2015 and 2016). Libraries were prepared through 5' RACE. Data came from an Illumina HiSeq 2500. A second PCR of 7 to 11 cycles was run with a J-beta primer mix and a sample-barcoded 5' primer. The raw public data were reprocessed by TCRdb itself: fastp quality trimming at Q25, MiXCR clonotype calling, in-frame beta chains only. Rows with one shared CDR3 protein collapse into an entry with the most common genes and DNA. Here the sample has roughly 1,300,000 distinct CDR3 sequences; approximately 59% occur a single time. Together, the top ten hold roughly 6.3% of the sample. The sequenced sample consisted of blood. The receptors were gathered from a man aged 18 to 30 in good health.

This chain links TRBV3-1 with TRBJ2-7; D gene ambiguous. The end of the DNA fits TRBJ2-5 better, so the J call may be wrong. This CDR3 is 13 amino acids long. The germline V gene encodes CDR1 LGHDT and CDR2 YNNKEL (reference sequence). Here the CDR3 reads CASSQDMVETQYF. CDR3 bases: TGTGCCAGCAGCCAAGATATGGTAGAGACCCAGTACTTC.

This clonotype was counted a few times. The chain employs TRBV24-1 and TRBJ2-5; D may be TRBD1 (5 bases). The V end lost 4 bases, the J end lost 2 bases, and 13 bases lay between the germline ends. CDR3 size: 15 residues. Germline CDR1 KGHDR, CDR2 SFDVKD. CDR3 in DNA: TGTGCCACCAGTGAGGTAGGGGCCACGCAAGAGACCCAGTACTTC. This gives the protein CATSEVGATQETQYF.

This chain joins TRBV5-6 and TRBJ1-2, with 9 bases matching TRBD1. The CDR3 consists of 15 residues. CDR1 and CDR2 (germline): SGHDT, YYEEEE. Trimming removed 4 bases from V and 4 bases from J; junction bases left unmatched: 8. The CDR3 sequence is CASSAPGQGLYGYTF. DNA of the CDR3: TGTGCCAGCAGCGCGCCGGGACAGGGACTCTATGGCTACACCTTC.

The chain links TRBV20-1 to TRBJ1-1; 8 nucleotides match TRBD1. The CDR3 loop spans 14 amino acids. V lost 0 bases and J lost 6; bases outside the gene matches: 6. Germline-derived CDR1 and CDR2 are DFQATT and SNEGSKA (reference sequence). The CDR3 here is CSARDDRGGPEAFF. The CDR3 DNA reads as TGCAGTGCTAGAGATGACAGGGGAGGTCCTGAAGCTTTCTTT.

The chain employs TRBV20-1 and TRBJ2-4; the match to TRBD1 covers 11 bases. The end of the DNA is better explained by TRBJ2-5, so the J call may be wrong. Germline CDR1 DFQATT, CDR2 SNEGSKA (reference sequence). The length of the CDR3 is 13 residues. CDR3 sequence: CSATGTGGETQYF. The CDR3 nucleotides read TGCAGTGCTACCGGGACAGGGGGGGAGACCCAGTACTTC.

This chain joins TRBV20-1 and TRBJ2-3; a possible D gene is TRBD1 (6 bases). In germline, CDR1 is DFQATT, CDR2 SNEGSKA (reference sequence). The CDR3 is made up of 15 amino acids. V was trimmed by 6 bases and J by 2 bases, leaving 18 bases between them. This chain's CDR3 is CSAPPVQGNTDTQYF. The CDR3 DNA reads TGCAGTGCCCCCCCGGTACAGGGCAACACAGATACGCAGTATTTT.

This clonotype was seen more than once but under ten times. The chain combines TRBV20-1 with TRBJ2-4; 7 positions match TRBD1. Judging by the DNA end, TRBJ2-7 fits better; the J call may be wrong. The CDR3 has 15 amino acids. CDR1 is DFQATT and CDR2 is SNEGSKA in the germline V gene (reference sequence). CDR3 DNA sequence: TGCAGTGCTAGAGATGGGACAGACCCTTCCTACGAGCAGTACTTC. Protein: CSARDGTDPSYEQYF.

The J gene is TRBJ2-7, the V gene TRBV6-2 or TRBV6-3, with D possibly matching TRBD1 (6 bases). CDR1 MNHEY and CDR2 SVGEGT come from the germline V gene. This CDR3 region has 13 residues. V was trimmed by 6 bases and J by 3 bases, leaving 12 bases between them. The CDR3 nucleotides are TGTGCCAGCAGATTCGGACAGCACTACGAGCAGTACTTC. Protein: CASRFGQHYEQYF.

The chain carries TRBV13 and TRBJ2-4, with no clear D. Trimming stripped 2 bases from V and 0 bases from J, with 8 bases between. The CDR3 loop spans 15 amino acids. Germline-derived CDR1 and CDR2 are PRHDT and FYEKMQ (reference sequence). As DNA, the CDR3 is TGTGCCAGCAGCTTAAGCACTGTAGCCAAAAACATTCAGTACTTC. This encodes CASSLSTVAKNIQYF.

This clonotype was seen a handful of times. Here the CDR3 DNA reads TGCAGTGCTAGAGAACTCTCCTACGAGCAGTACTTC. It specifies CSARELSYEQYF. This rearrangement joins TRBV20-1 to TRBJ2-7, with D uncertain. From germline, CDR1 is DFQATT and CDR2 SNEGSKA (reference sequence). The CDR3 consists of 12 residues. V was pared by 0 bases and J by 0 bases, with 3 bases between.

The CDR3 DNA reads as TGTGCCAGCAGCTCCCCGGGACTAGCGGTGTCCGAAAACATTCAGTACTTC. Protein sequence: CASSSPGLAVSENIQYF. This chain links TRBV3-1 with TRBJ2-4; 11 bases map to TRBD2. Per the germline V gene, CDR1 is LGHDT and CDR2 is YNNKEL (reference sequence). Trimming removed 5 bases from V and 5 bases from J; junction bases left unmatched: 11. The CDR3 loop spans 17 amino acids.

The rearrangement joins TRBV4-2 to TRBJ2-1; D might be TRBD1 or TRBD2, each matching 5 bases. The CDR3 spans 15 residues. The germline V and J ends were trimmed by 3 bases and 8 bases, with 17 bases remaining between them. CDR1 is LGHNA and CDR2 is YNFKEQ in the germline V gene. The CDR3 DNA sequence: TGTGCCAGCAGCCAGGACCCCACCTTGGGGGATGAGCAGTTCTTC. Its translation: CASSQDPTLGDEQFF.

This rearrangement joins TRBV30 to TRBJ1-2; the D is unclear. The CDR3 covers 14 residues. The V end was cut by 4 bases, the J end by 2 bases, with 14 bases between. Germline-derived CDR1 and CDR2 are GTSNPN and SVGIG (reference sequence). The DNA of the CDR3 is TGTGCCTGGAAGGATCGGGTAGGGAACTATGGCTACACCTTC. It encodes CAWKDRVGNYGYTF.

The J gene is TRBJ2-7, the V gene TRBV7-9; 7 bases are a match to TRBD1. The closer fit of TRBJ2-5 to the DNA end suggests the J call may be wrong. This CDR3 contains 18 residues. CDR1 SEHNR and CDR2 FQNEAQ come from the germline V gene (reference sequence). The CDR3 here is CASNFRIRTGDFRETQYF. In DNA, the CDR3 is TGTGCCAGCAACTTCCGCATTAGGACAGGTGATTTCCGGGAGACCCAGTACTTC.

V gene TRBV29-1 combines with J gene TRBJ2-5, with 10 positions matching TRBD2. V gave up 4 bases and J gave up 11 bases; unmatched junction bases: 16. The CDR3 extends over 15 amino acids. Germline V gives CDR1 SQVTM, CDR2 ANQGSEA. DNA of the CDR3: TGCAGCGTTGTCCGGGGAGCGGGGGGGCTCAATGAGCAGTACTTC. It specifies CSVVRGAGGLNEQYF.

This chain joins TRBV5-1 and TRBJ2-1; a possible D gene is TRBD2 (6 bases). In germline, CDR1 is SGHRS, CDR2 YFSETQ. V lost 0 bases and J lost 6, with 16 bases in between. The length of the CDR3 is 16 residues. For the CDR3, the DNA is TGCGCCAGCAGCTTGGTAGGTAGCGGAATCGTCAATGAGCAGTTCTTC. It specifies CASSLVGSGIVNEQFF.

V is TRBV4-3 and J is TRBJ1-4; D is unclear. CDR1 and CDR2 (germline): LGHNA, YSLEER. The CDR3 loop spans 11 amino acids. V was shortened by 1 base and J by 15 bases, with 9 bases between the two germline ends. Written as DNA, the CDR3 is TGCGCCAGCAGCCAAGGGATAGGGATGTTTTTT. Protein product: CASSQGIGMFF.

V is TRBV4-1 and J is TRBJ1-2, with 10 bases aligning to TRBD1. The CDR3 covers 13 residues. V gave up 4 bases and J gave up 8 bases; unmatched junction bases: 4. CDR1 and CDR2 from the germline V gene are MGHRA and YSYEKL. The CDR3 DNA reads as TGCGCCAGCAGCCGGGACAGGGGAGACGGCTACACCTTC. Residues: CASSRDRGDGYTF.

The DNA of the CDR3 is TGTGCCAGCAGTGATTACTCGTCGCAGGAGACCGGGGAGCTGTTTTTT. It encodes CASSDYSSQETGELFF. The chain recombines TRBV6-1 with TRBJ2-2; D remains ambiguous. Germline CDR1 MNHNS, CDR2 SASEGT. There are 16 residues in the CDR3. The V end lost 3 bases, the J end lost 5 bases, and 16 bases lay between the germline ends.